This T cell receptor (beta chain) was captured in a study of post-analysis software for immune sequencing data. About the study: Some patients lacked subtype; others had relapsing-remitting, secondary progressive or progressive-relapsing disease.

Germline V gene data show CDR1 as DFQATT and CDR2 as SNEGSKA (reference sequence). V shed 3 bases and J shed 4 bases, with 12 bases lying between them. The CDR3 spans 13 residues. This clonotype was picked up a small number of times. The antigen remains undetermined. Findings and caveats of the study: Patients showed TRBV5-6, TRBV5-1 and TRBV20-1 among five TRBV segments more frequent than in controls.

Presence of unique molecular identifiers characterized the TCR beta cDNA libraries. Yield was around 500,000 cDNA molecules from around 1 to 9.1 million T cells. TCRdb ran MiXCR on the PCR reads and lists one entry per CDR3 protein. The table has more than 350,000 distinct CDR3 sequences, roughly 40% seen once. Sequenced input: blood. This chain connects TRBV20-1 to TRBJ1-2; a possible D gene is TRBD1 (5 bases). The TCR sequence derives from a girl aged 2 to 10 with multiple sclerosis. As DNA, the CDR3 is TGCAGTGCTAGGGGGGACGGGGGCTATGGCTACACCTTC. Encoded protein: CSARGDGGYGYTF.